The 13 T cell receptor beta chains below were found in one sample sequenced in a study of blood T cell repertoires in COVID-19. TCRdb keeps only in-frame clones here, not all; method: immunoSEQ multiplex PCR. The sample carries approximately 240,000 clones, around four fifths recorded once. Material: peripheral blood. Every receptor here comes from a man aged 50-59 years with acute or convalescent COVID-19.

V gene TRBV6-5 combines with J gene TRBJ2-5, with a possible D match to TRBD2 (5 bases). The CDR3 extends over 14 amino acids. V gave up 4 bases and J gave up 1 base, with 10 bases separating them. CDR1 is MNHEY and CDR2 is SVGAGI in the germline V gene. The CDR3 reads CASSWSGLQETQYF. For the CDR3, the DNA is TGTGCCAGCAGTTGGTCAGGACTCCAAGAGACCCAGTACTTC.

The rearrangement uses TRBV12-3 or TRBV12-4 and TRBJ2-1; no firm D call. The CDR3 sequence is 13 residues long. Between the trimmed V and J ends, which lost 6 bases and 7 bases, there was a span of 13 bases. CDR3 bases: TGTGCCAGCAGCCCCTCGACCAGGAATGAGCAGTTCTTC. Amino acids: CASSPSTRNEQFF.

The chain's CDR3 is CSVDGQGYTF. The DNA for the CDR3 is TGCAGCGTTGACGGCCAGGGTTACACCTTC. The chain joins TRBV29-1 to TRBJ1-2, with D perhaps matching TRBD1 (5 bases). Trimming shortened V by 3 bases and J by 11 bases, and 10 bases separated the two germline ends. The CDR3 extends over 10 amino acids. Germline CDR1 and CDR2: SQVTM and ANQGSEA.

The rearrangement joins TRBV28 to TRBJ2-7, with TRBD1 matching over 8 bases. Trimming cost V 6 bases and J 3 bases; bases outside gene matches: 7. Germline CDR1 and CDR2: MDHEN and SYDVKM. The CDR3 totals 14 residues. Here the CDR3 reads CASSYGTGGYEQYF. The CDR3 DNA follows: TGTGCCAGCAGCTACGGGACAGGTGGCTACGAGCAGTACTTC.

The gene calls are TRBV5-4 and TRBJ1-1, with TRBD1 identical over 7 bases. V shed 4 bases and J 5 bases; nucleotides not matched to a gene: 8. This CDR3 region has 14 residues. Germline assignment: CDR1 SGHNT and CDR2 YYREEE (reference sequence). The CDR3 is CASSRDPGGTEAFF. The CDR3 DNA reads TGTGCCAGCAGCCGGGATCCAGGGGGGACTGAAGCTTTCTTT.

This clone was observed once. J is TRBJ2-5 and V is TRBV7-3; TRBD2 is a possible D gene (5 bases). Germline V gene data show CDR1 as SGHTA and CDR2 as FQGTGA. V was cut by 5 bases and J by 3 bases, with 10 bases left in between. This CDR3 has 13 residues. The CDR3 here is CASSRSGEETQYF. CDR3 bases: TGTGCCAGCAGCCGAAGCGGTGAAGAGACCCAGTACTTC.

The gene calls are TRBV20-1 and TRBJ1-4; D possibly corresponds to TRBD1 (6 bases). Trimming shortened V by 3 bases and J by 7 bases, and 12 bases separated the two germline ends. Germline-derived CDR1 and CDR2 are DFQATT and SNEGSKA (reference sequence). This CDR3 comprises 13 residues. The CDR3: CSASRQGSEKLFF. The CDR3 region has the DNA TGCAGTGCTAGTCGCCAGGGGAGTGAAAAACTGTTTTTT.

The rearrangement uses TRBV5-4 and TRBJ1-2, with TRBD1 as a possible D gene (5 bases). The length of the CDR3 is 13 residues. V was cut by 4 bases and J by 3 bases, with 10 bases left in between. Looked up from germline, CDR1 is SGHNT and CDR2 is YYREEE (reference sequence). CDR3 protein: CASSAGSDYGYTF. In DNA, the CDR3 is TGTGCCAGCAGCGCAGGGTCCGACTATGGCTACACCTTC.

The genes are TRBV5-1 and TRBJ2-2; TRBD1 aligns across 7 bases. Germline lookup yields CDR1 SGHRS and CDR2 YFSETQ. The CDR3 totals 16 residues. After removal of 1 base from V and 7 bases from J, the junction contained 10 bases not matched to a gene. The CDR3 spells CASSLNRGKNHGELFF. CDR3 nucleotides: TGCGCCAGCAGCTTGAACAGGGGAAAGAACCACGGGGAGCTGTTTTTT. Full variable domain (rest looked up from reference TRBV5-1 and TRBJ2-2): KAGVTQTPRYLIKTRGQQVTLSCSPISGHRSVSWYQQTPGQGLQFLFEYFSETQRNKGNFPGRFSGRQFSNSRSEMNVSTLELGDSALYLCASSLNRGKNHGELFFGEGSRLTVL.

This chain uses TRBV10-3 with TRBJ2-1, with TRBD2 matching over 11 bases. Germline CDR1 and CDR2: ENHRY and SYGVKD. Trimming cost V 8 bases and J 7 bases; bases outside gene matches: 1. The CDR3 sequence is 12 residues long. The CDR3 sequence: CAIGTSGNEQFF. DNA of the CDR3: TGTGCCATCGGGACTAGCGGTAATGAGCAGTTCTTC.

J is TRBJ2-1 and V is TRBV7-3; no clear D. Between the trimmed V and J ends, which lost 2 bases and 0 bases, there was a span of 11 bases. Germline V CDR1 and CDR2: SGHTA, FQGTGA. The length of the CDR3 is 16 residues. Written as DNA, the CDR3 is TGTGCCAGCAGCTTAGTCCCCTCTAGCTCCTACAATGAGCAGTTCTTC. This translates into CASSLVPSSSYNEQFF.

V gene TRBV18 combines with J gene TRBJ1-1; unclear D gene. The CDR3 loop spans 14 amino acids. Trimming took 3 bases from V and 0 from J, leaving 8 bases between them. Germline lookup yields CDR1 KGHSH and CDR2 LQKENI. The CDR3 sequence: CASSPAGMNTEAFF. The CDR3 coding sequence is TGTGCCAGCTCACCTGCAGGAATGAACACTGAAGCTTTCTTT.

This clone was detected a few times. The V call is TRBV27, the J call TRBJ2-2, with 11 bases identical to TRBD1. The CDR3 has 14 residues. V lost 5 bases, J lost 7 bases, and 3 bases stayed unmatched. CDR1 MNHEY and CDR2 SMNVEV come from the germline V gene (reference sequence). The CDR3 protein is CASSQGQGVGELFF. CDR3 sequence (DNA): TGTGCCAGCAGTCAGGGACAGGGGGTCGGGGAGCTGTTTTTT.